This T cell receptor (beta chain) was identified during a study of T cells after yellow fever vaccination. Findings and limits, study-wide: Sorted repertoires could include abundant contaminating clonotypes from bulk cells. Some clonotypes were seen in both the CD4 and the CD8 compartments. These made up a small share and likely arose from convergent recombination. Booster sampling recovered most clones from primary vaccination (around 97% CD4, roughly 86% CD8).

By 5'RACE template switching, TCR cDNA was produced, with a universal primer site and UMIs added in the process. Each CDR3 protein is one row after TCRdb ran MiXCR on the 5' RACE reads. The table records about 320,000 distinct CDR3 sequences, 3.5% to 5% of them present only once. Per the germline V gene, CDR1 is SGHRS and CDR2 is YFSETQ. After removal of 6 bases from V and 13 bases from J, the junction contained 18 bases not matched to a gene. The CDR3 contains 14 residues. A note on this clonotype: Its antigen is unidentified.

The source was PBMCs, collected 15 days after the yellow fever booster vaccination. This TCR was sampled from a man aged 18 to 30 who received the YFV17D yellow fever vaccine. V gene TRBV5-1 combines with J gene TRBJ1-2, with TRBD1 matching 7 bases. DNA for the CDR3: TGCGCCAGCAACCCCGGGGACAGTCAAGTCTTGGTCACCTTC. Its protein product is CASNPGDSQVLVTF.